Described below is a single T cell receptor (beta chain) sequence and its context. Antigen unknown. The sample comes from a study of siplizumab effects on memory and regulatory T cells. Turning to the study itself: Paired mixed lymphocyte reactions received either siplizumab at about 0.96 ug/mL or no drug. Study-wide results and limits: Alloreactive clones mapping to unstimulated subsets formed only a minor fraction. Memory T cells appeared less diverse than naive cells, which seemed to contribute substantially to alloresponse.

CDR3 length equals 13 residues. The V gene lost 2 bases and the J gene lost 4 bases, with 8 bases spanning the gap. The germline V gene has CDR1 SGHVS and CDR2 FNYEAQ. Assay: immunoSEQ multiplex PCR; the TCRdb copy retains only in-frame clones and omits some. This table holds about 12,000 clones, roughly half found once. In the mixed lymphocyte reaction, cells were cocultured for 5 to 7 days at 37°C. This TCR derives from a human donor in good health; the cells came from an allogeneic mixed lymphocyte reaction. Some clones in this sample may be carry-over from other donors' samples. The sequencing input was CFSE-low (dividing) CD8+ T cells sorted from an allogeneic mixed lymphocyte reaction. The J gene is TRBJ1-2, the V gene TRBV7-6; D unclear. In DNA, the CDR3 is TGTGCCAGCAGCTTAAAAGAGGGCTATGGCTACACCTTC. Translated: CASSLKEGYGYTF.